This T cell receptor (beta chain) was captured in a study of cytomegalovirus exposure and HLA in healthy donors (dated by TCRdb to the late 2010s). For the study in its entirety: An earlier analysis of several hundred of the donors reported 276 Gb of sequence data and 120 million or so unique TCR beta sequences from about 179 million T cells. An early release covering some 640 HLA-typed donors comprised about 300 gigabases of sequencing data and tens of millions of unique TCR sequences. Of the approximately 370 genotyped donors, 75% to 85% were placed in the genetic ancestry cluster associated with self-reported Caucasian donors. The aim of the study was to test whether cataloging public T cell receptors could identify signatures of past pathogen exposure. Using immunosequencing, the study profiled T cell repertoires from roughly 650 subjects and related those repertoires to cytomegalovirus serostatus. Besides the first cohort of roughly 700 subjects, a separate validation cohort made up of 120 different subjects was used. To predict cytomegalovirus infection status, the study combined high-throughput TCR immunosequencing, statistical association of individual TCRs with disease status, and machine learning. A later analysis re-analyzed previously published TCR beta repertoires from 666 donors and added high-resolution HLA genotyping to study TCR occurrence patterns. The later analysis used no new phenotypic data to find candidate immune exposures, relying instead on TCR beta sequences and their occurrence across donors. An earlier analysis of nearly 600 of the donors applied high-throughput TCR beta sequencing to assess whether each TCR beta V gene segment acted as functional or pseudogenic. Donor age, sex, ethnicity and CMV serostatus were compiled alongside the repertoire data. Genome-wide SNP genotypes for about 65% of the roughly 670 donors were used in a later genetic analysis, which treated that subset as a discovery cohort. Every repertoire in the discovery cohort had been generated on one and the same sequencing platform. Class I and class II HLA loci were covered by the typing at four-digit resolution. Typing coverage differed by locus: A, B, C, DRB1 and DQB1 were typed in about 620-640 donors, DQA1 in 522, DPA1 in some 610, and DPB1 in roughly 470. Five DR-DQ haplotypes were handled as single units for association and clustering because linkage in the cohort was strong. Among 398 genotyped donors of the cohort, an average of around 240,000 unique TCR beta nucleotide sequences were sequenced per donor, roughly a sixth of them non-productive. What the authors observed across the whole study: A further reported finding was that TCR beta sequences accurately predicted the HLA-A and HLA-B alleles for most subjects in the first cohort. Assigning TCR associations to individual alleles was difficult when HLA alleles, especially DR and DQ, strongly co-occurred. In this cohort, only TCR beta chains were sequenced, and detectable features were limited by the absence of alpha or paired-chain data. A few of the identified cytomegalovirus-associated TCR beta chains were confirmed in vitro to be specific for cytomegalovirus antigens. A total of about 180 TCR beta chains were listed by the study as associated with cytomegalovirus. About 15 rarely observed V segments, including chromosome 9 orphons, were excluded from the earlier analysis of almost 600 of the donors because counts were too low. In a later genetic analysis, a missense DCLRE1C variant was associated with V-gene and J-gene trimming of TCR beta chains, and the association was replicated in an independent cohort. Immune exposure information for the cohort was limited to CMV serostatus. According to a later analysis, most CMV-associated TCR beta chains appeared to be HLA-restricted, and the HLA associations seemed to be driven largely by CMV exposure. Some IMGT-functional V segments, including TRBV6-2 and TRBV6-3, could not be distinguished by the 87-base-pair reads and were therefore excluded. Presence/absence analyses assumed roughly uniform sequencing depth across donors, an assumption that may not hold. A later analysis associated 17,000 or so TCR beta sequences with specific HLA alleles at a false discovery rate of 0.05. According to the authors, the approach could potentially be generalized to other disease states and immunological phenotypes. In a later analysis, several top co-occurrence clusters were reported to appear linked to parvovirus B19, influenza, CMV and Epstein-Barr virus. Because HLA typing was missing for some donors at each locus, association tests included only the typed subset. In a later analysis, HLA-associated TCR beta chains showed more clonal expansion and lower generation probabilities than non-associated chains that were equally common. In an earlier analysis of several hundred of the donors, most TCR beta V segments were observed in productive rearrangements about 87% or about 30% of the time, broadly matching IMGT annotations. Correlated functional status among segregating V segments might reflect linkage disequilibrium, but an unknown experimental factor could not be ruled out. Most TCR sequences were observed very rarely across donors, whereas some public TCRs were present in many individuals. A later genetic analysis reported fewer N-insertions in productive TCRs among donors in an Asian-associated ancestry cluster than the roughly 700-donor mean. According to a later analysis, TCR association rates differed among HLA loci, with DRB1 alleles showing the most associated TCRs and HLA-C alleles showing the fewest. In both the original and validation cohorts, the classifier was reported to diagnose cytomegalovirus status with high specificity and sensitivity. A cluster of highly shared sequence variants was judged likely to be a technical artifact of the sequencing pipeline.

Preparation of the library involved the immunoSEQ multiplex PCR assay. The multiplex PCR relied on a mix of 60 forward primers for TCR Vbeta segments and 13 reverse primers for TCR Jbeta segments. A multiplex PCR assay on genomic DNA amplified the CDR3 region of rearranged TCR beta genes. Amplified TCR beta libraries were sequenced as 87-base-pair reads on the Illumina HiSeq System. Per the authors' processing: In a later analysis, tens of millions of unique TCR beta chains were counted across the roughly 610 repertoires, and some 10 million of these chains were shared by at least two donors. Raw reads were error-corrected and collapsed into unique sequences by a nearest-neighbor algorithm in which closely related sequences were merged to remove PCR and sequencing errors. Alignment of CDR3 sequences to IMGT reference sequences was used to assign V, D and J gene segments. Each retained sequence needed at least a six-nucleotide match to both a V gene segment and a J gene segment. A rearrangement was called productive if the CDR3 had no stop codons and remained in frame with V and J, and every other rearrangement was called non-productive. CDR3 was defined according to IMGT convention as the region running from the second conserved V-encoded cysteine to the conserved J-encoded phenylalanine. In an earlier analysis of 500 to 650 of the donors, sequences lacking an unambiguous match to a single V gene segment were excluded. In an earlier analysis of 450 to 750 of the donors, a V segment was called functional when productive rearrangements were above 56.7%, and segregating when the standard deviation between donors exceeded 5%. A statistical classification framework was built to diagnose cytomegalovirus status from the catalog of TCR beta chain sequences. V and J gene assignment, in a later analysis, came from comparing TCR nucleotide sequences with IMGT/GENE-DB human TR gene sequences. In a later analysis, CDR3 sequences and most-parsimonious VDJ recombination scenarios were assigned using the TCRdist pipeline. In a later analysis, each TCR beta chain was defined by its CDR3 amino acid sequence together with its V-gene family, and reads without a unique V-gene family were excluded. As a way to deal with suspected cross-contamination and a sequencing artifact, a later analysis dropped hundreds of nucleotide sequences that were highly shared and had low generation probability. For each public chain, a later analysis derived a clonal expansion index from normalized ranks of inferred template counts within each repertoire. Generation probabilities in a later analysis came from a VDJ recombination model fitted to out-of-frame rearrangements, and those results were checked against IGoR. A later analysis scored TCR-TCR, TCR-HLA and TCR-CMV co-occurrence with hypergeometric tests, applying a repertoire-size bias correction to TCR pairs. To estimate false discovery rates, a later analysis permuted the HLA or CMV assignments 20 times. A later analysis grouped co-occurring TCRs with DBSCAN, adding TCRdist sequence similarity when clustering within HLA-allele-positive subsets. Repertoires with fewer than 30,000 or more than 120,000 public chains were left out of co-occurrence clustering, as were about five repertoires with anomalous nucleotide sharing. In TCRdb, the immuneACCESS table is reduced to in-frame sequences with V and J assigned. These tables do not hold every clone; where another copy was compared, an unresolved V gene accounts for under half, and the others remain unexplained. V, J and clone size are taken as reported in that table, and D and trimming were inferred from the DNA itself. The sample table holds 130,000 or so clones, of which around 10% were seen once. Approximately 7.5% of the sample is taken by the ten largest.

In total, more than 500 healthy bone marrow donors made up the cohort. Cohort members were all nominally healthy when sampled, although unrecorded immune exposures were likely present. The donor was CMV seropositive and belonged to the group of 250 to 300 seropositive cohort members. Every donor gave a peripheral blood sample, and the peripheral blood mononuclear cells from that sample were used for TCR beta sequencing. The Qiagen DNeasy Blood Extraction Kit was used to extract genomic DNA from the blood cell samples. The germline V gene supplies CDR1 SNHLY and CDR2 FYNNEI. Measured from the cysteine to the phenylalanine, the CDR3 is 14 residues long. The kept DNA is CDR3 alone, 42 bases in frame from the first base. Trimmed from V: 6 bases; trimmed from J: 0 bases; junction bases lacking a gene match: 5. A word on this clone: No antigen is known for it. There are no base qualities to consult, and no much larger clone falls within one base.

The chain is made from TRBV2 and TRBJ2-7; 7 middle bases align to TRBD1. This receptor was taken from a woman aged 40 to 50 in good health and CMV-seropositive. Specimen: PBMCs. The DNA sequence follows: TGTGCCAGCAGCTCGACAGGGTTCTCCTACGAGCAGTACTTC. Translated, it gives CASSSTGFSYEQYF.